The 2 T cell receptor beta chains listed next were all sequenced from one sample in a study of PD-L1 blockade in urothelial cancer. Profiling relied on immunoSEQ multiplex PCR, and the TCRdb table lists in-frame clones only, not all of them. There are around 25,000 clones in the sample; roughly nine tenths occur only once, and roughly 3.2% lies in the top ten. The source was PBMCs, collected around atezolizumab (anti-PD-L1) treatment. These receptors were obtained from a middle-aged man with urothelial cancer.

The CDR3 loop is CASSLRRGGAERTDTQYF. For the CDR3, the DNA is TGTGCCAGCAGCTTAAGGCGGGGGGGTGCGGAGCGCACAGATACGCAGTATTTT. The rearrangement links TRBV7-2 to TRBJ2-3, with TRBD2 matching over 9 bases. The CDR3 has 18 residues. The J segment lost 1 base and the V segment lost 2 bases, leaving 10 bases of the junction unmatched. Germline V gene data show CDR1 as SGHTA and CDR2 as FQGNSA. Full variable domain (outside the CDR3, taken from reference TRBV7-2 and TRBJ2-3): GAGVSQSPSNKVTEKGKDVELRCDPISGHTALYWYRQSLGQGLEFLIYFQGNSAPDKSGLPSDRFSAERTGGSVSTLTIQRTQQEDSAVYLCASSLRRGGAERTDTQYFGPGTRLTVL.

This clone was detected a few times. The gene calls are TRBV7-6 and TRBJ2-1, with 11 bases fitting TRBD1. V was clipped by 5 bases and J by 6 bases; unmatched bases: 6. The germline gives CDR1 SGHVS, CDR2 FNYEAQ. This CDR3 is built from 15 residues. DNA for the CDR3: TGTGCCAGCAGCCCCGGCGGACAGGGGGCCAATGAGCAGTTCTTC. Its protein product is CASSPGGQGANEQFF.